Below, 9 T cell receptor beta chains from the same sample are listed, as sequenced in a study of blood T cells in healthy people across ages. Alongside a J-beta primer mix, a sample-barcoded 5' primer served in a second PCR lasting about 7 to 11 cycles. One entry per CDR3 protein results from TCRdb running MiXCR on the 5' RACE reads. The data contain about 1.4 million distinct CDR3 sequences, approximately 59% of them singletons. The sequencing sample was made of blood. The receptors derive from a man younger than 35 in good health.

V and J are TRBV7-9 and TRBJ1-5; possible D gene TRBD1, 5 bases. The CDR3 runs 15 residues. Trimming left V 4 bases short and J 5 bases short, with 15 bases between. The V gene's germline CDR1 is SEHNR and CDR2 FQNEAQ (reference sequence). The CDR3 sequence: CASSSWGEPHQPQHF. CDR3 sequence (DNA): TGTGCCAGCAGCTCATGGGGGGAACCCCATCAGCCCCAGCATTTT.

The chain employs TRBV4-3 and TRBJ2-5; 10 nucleotides line up with TRBD2. The CDR3 is made up of 17 amino acids. CDR1 LGHNA and CDR2 YSLEER come from the germline V gene. V gave up 0 bases and J gave up 2 bases; unmatched junction bases: 6. The CDR3 is CASSQDLLAGHQETQYF. In DNA form, the CDR3 reads TGCGCCAGCAGCCAAGACTTACTAGCGGGGCATCAAGAGACCCAGTACTTC.

This clonotype was seen a few times. The chain uses TRBV7-2 and TRBJ2-5, with D possibly being TRBD1 (6 bases). The end of the DNA fits TRBJ2-7 better, so the J call may be wrong. Looked up from germline, CDR1 is SGHTA and CDR2 is FQGNSA. The CDR3 is 15 residues long. Here the CDR3 DNA reads TGTGCCAGCAGAAAAGATACCGGGACACCCTACGAGCAGTACTTC. This gives the protein CASRKDTGTPYEQYF.

This clonotype was observed a single time. The chain carries TRBV30 and TRBJ1-2; possibly TRBD1 for D (5 bases). The V gene's germline CDR1 is GTSNPN and CDR2 SVGIG (reference sequence). This CDR3 has 12 residues. V dropped 0 bases and J dropped 8 bases, with 10 bases sitting between them. The CDR3 DNA sequence: TGTGCCTGGAGTGTGGGGGTGGGCGGCTACACCTTC. It yields the protein CAWSVGVGGYTF.

The CDR3 is CASSLQGVDQPQHF. The CDR3 DNA reads TGTGCCAGCAGCCTACAGGGCGTTGATCAGCCCCAGCATTTT. The chain joins TRBV13 to TRBJ1-5, with D perhaps matching TRBD1 (6 bases). Trimming took off 5 bases at V and 5 bases at J, with 13 bases between the two ends. Germline loops: CDR1 PRHDT, CDR2 FYEKMQ (reference sequence). CDR3 length: 14 residues.

V gene TRBV20-1 combines with J gene TRBJ2-1, with 9 bases lining up with TRBD1. Trimming removed 1 base from V and 8 bases from J; junction bases left unmatched: 6. The CDR3 covers 14 residues. Germline CDR1 DFQATT, CDR2 SNEGSKA (reference sequence). The CDR3 DNA reads TGCAGTGCTAGAGGGGGACAGGGCTTCGATGAGCAGTTCTTC. This translates into CSARGGQGFDEQFF.

The rearrangement links TRBV6-5 to TRBJ1-2, with TRBD1 matching 7 bases. Germline assignment: CDR1 MNHEY and CDR2 SVGAGI. V was clipped by 5 bases and J by 6 bases; unmatched bases: 6. This CDR3 contains 13 residues. As DNA, the CDR3 is TGTGCCAGCAGTGGGACAGCGAGCGATGGCTACACCTTC. Its translation is CASSGTASDGYTF.

The chain is built from TRBV5-1 and TRBJ1-2; D gene uncertain. V gave up 4 bases and J gave up 3 bases, with 7 bases separating them. Germline CDR1 and CDR2: SGHRS and YFSETQ. This CDR3 has 12 amino acids. This chain's CDR3 is CASSLKDYGYTF. CDR3 DNA: TGCGCCAGCAGCCTGAAGGACTATGGCTACACCTTC.

This clonotype occurred a few times. The V gene is TRBV12-3 or TRBV12-4, the J gene TRBJ2-1; the D gene is possibly TRBD1 (6 bases). Trimming removed 6 bases from V and 0 bases from J, with 15 bases in between. The CDR3 sequence is 16 residues long. CDR3 in amino acids: CASRPDSPSSYNEQFF. CDR3 coding DNA: TGTGCCAGCAGACCGGACAGTCCGAGCTCCTACAATGAGCAGTTCTTC.